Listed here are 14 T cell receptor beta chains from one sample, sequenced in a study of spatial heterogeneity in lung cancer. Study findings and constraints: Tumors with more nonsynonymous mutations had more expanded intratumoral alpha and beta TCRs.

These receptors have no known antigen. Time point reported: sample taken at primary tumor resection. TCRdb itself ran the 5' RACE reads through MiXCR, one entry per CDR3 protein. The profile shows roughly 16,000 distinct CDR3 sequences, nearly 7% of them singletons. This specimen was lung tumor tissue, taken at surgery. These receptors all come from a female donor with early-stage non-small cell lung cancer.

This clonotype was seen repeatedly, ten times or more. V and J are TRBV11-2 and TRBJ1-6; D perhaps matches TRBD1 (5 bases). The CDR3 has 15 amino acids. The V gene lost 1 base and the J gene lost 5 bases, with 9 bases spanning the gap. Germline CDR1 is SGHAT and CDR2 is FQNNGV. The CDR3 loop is CASSLVGGDNSPLHF. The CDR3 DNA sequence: TGTGCCAGCAGCTTAGTCGGGGGAGATAATTCACCCCTCCACTTT.

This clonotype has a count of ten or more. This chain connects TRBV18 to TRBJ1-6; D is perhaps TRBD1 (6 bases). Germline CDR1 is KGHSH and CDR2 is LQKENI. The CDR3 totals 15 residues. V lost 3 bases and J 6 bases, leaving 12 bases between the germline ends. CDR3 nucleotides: TGTGCCAGCTCACCGTCAGGGGCCATTAATTCACCCCTCCACTTT. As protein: CASSPSGAINSPLHF.

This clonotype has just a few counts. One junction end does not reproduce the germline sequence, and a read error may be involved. In nucleotides, the CDR3 is TGTGCTAGCAGCTTCGGGGGTTCTAATGAAAAACTGTTTTTT. This translates into CASSFGGSNEKLFF. The chain is built from TRBV7-7 and TRBJ1-4; weak D call: TRBD1 (5 bases). Germline V gives CDR1 SSHAT, CDR2 FNYEAQ (reference sequence). This CDR3 spans 14 amino acids. Using reference TRBV7-7 and TRBJ1-4 for the parts outside the CDR3, the full variable domain is GAGVSQSPRYKVTKRGQDVTLRCDPISSHATLYWYQQALGQGPEFLTYFNYEAQPDKSGLPSDRFSAERPEGSISTLTIQRTEQRDSAMYRCASSFGGSNEKLFFGSGTQLSVL.

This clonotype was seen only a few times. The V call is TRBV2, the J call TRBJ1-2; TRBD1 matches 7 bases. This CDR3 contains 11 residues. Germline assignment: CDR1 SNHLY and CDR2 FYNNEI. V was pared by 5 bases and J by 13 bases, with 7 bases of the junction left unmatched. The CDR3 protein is CASSTGEVLTF. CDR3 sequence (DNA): TGTGCCAGCAGTACAGGGGAGGTCCTCACCTTC.

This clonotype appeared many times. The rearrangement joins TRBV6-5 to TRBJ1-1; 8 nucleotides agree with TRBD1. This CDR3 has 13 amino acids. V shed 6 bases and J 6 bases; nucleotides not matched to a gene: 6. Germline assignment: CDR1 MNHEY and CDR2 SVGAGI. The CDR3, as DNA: TGTGCCAGCAGGCCCGGGACAGGTTCTGAAGCTTTCTTT. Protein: CASRPGTGSEAFF.

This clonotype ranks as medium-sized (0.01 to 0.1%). The CDR3 DNA is TGTGCCAGCACCCGAAACTTACAGGGTCTCGAGCAGTACTTC. Protein sequence: CASTRNLQGLEQYF. The chain recombines TRBV7-2 with TRBJ2-7, with TRBD1 as a possible D gene (6 bases). The CDR3 contains 14 residues. Trimming took off 7 bases at V and 6 bases at J, with 19 bases between the two ends. Germline-derived CDR1 and CDR2 are SGHTA and FQGNSA.

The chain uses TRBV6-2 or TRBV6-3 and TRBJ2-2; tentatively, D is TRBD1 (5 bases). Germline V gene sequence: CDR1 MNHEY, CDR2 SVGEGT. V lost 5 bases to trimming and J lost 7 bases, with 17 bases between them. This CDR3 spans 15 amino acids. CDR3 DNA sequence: TGTGCCAGCAGTCCCTTCGGCAGGGCCGGCGGGGAGCTGTTTTTT. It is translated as CASSPFGRAGGELFF.

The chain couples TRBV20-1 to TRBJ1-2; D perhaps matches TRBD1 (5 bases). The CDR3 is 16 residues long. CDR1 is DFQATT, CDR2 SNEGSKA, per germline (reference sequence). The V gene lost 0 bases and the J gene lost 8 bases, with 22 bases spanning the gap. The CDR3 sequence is CSARESREGSQSGYTF. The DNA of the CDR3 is TGCAGTGCTAGAGAATCCAGGGAGGGGAGCCAGTCGGGCTACACCTTC.

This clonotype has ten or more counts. Here the CDR3 reads CATSDAQLRFGDTQYF. CDR3 sequence (DNA): TGTGCCACCAGTGATGCCCAGTTACGATTTGGAGATACGCAGTATTTT. The J gene is TRBJ2-3, the V gene TRBV24-1; no clear D. The CDR3 covers 16 residues. V was cut by 3 bases and J by 5 bases, with 17 bases left in between. CDR1 and CDR2 from the germline V gene are KGHDR and SFDVKD.

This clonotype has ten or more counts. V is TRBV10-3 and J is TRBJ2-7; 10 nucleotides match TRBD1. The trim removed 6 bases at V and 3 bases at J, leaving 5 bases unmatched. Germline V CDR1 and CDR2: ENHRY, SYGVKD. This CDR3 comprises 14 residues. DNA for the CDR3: TGTGCCATCAGGGGGGACAGGGGTGACTACGAGCAGTACTTC. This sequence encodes CAIRGDRGDYEQYF.

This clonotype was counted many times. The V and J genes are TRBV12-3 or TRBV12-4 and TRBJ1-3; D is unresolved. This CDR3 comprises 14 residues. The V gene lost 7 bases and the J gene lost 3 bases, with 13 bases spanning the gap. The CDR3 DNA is TGTGCCAGCACTCCGCAAGATTTTGGAAACACCATATATTTT. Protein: CASTPQDFGNTIYF.

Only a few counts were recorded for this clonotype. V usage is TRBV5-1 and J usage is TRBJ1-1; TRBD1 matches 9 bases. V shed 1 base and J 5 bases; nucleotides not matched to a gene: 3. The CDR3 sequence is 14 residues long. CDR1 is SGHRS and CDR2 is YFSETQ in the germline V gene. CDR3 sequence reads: CASSLYGQGTEAFF. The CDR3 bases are TGCGCCAGCAGCTTGTACGGACAGGGGACTGAAGCTTTCTTT.

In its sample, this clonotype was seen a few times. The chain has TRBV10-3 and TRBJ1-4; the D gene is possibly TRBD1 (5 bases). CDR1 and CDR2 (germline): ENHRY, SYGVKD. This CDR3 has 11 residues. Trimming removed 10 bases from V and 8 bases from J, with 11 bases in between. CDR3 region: CATSDSEKLFF. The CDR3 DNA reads TGTGCCACCTCCGACAGCGAAAAACTGTTTTTT.

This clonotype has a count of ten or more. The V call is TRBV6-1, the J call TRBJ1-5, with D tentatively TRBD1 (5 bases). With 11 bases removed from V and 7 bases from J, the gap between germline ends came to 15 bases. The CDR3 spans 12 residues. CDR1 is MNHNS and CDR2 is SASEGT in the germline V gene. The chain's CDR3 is CAARQGRQPQHF. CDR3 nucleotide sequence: TGTGCCGCACGGCAGGGAAGACAGCCCCAGCATTTT.